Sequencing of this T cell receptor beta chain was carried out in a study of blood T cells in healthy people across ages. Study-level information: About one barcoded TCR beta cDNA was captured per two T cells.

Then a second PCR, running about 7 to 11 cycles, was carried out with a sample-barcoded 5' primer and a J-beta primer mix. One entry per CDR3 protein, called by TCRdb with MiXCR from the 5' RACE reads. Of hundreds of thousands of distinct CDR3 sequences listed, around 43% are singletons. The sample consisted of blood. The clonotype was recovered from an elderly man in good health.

The CDR3 region is CASSRGRLANTDTQYF. CDR3 bases: TGTGCCAGCAGTAGGGGGAGACTAGCGAACACAGATACGCAGTATTTT. The chain uses TRBV6-6 and TRBJ2-3; 8 bases are a match to TRBD2. V shed 5 bases, J shed 2 bases, and the junction held 9 bases outside the gene matches. Germline assignment: CDR1 MNHNY and CDR2 SVGAGI (reference sequence). This CDR3 has 16 amino acids.